This entry lists 6 T cell receptor beta chains sequenced from one sample in a study of T-cell reconstitution after alpha-beta-depleted transplantation in children. TCRbeta library preparation incorporated unique molecular identifiers. One entry per CDR3 protein results from TCRdb running MiXCR on the PCR reads. The profile shows approximately 120,000 distinct CDR3 sequences, around 9.8% of them singletons. Sequencing used PBMCs, mostly from graft donor cells, obtained 180 days after TCRalphabeta/CD19-depleted stem cell transplant. These receptors all stem from a girl in the first two years of life who had a stem cell transplant for combined immunodeficiency, so the T cells may come from the graft donor.

This clonotype was detected only a few times. V is TRBV20-1 and J is TRBJ2-5; no firm D call. V shed 1 base and J shed 2 bases, with 2 bases lying between them. CDR1 and CDR2 from the germline V gene are DFQATT and SNEGSKA (reference sequence). CDR3 size: 11 residues. The CDR3 DNA reads TGCAGTGCTAGAGTGCAAGAGACCCAGTACTTC. This encodes CSARVQETQYF.

V gene TRBV11-2 combines with J gene TRBJ2-7, with 7 positions matching TRBD2. Losses at the gene ends were 5 bases for V and 2 bases for J; bases not matched to a gene: 12. The CDR3 is made up of 16 amino acids. Germline CDR1 reads SGHAT; CDR2 reads FQNNGV. CDR3 DNA: TGTGCCAGCAGCCCTCAGGGAGGGACTCCTCCCTACGAGCAGTACTTC. Its translation is CASSPQGGTPPYEQYF.

This clonotype has only a few counts. V is TRBV27 and J is TRBJ2-3, with 10 bases that match TRBD2. This CDR3 is built from 16 residues. Trimming took 3 bases from V and 1 from J; bases not matched to a gene: 4. CDR1 is MNHEY and CDR2 is SMNVEV in the germline V gene (reference sequence). The CDR3 sequence is CASSFLGLAGTDTQYF. In nucleotides, the CDR3 is TGTGCCAGCAGTTTTCTCGGACTAGCGGGCACAGATACGCAGTATTTT.

Only a few counts were recorded for this clonotype. The chain links TRBV4-3 to TRBJ2-1, with D tentatively TRBD1 or TRBD2 (6 bases each). The CDR3 has 15 residues. Germline assignment: CDR1 LGHNA and CDR2 YSLEER. Trimming shortened V by 0 bases and J by 10 bases, and 16 bases separated the two germline ends. The CDR3 is CASSQDGGLKREQFF. In DNA, the CDR3 is TGCGCCAGCAGCCAAGATGGGGGGCTAAAGCGGGAGCAGTTCTTC.

This clonotype has more than one count but fewer than ten. The J gene is TRBJ1-5, the V gene TRBV28, with TRBD1 identical over 8 bases. V was clipped by 5 bases and J by 2 bases; unmatched bases: 5. The CDR3 consists of 15 residues. Germline V gives CDR1 MDHEN, CDR2 SYDVKM. CDR3 nucleotide sequence: TGTGCCAGCAGTCGCACAGGGGGAGGCAATCAGCCCCAGCATTTT. Its translation is CASSRTGGGNQPQHF. The full variable domain, completed using reference TRBV28 and TRBJ1-5, is DVKVTQSSRYLVKRTGEKVFLECVQDMDHENMFWYRQDPGLGLRLIYFSYDVKMKEKGDIPEGYSVSREKKERFSLILESASTNQTSMYLCASSRTGGGNQPQHFGDGTRLSIL.

In its sample, this clonotype was seen a few times. The chain joins TRBV18 to TRBJ2-1, with D possibly matching TRBD1 (6 bases). This CDR3 has 15 amino acids. Germline CDR1 reads KGHSH; CDR2 reads LQKENI. V dropped 1 base and J dropped 7 bases, with 14 bases sitting between them. The CDR3 loop is CASSPLLDSSNEQFF. In DNA, the CDR3 is TGTGCCAGCTCACCACTTCTGGACAGTTCAAATGAGCAGTTCTTC.